A selection of T cell receptor beta chains follows, all from one sample in a study of Ad26.COV2.S vaccination and SARS-CoV-2 variants. Measured with immunoSEQ multiplex PCR; TCRdb has only the in-frame clones, and not every one. Of about 440,000 clones in the sample, roughly nine tenths were seen once. Sequenced here: peripheral blood, sampled in a trial of Ad26.COV2.S vaccine versus placebo. Source of these receptors: a person between 18 and 65 years old who received the Ad26.COV2.S COVID-19 vaccine or a placebo. Each CDR3 is given without its conserved first and last residue. D genes are given only for firm matches. Size tells how often a clone was seen (once, few, many) or the class of an expanded clone, and some rows leave it out.

D gene	clone size	V gene	J gene	CDR3 length	CDR3 protein
TRBD1	-	TRBV19	TRBJ1-6	10	ATNRGNSPLH
-	-	TRBV7-6	TRBJ1-6	14	ASSFRPGRDNSPLH
TRBD2	-	TRBV3-1/TRBV3-2	TRBJ2-1	14	ASSQALAGGNNEQF
TRBD1	-	TRBV29-1	TRBJ1-1	10	SVVQGYTEAF
-	-	TRBV27	TRBJ1-6	13	ASTFRDGRNSPLH
-	-	TRBV28	TRBJ2-7	13	ASREPGGGVSEQY
TRBD1	-	TRBV19	TRBJ1-1	14	ASRPGTGARNTEAF
TRBD1	few	TRBV7-9	TRBJ1-2	14	ASSPRPGQGFYGYT
-	-	TRBV6-2/TRBV6-3	TRBJ1-1	12	ASSYRVDNTEAF
TRBD1	-	TRBV3-1/TRBV3-2	TRBJ1-4	14	ASSQVQGGRVEKLF
-	-	TRBV28	TRBJ2-7	13	ASSFFGTETYEQY
-	-	TRBV20-1	TRBJ2-7	8	SARSYEQY
-	-	TRBV15	TRBJ2-5	10	ATSRPQETQY
-	-	TRBV7-2	TRBJ1-1	13	ASSWVGFRNTEAF
TRBD2	-	TRBV5-4	TRBJ2-1	14	ASSLGTAGVGVGQF
-	-	TRBV30	TRBJ2-2	11	AWSTGATGELF
-	-	TRBV5-8	TRBJ2-3	11	ASSRAWTDTQY
-	-	TRBV4-1	TRBJ2-1	17	ASSQDWGQNRASYNEQF
-	-	TRBV2	TRBJ2-7	9	ASRVLFDRN
-	-	TRBV19	TRBJ2-2	11	ASSIQGPGELF
-	-	TRBV7-2	TRBJ1-1	13	ASSRQLNMNTEAF
TRBD1	-	TRBV6-5	TRBJ1-1	9	ASRTGAEAF
TRBD1	-	TRBV5-8	TRBJ1-1	12	ASSSQGGNTEAF
-	-	TRBV5-6	TRBJ2-1	10	ASSLVSGSQF
TRBD1	-	TRBV5-1	TRBJ1-2	11	ASSLGTGDGYT
-	-	TRBV5-4	TRBJ2-5	12	ASSLGGWQETQY
TRBD1	-	TRBV10-3	TRBJ2-7	18	AISESGDPKGSRDSYEQY
-	once	TRBV6-2/TRBV6-3	TRBJ1-1	13	ASSPSPPGLAQAF
-	-	TRBV11-1	TRBJ2-1	11	ASSLSLNNEQF
-	-	TRBV7-2	TRBJ2-3	11	ASSPEFTDTQY
TRBD2	-	TRBV29-1	TRBJ2-5	11	SGGTSLQETQY
TRBD1	-	TRBV7-9	TRBJ1-6	14	ASSLRQGDGNSPLH
-	-	TRBV5-4	TRBJ1-1	13	ASSPTPDRITEAF
-	-	TRBV30	TRBJ1-3	13	AWSDIQGSGNTIY
-	-	TRBV19	TRBJ1-5	12	ASINQGTNQPQH
-	-	TRBV11-2	TRBJ2-2	12	ASSLVAGTGELF
TRBD2	-	TRBV28	TRBJ2-1	13	ASSLAGGPLNEQF
-	few	TRBV29-1	TRBJ2-7	11	SGGMSSGYEQY
-	-	TRBV4-3	TRBJ2-2	12	ASSRIEWAGELF
-	-	TRBV28	TRBJ2-4	11	ASRELAKNIQY
TRBD1	-	TRBV5-1	TRBJ1-2	13	ASSLGQGDPYGYT
-	-	TRBV27	TRBJ2-7	11	ASSLQGKDEQY
-	-	TRBV9	TRBJ1-2	10	ASEGVYYGYT
TRBD1	-	TRBV5-4	TRBJ1-3	15	ASSLDPWTGTGNTIY
-	-	TRBV7-2	TRBJ2-7	10	ASSLGSYEQY
-	-	TRBV18	TRBJ1-1	13	ASSLFSSLGTEAF
-	-	TRBV11-2	TRBJ1-2	11	ASSLGGSYGYT
-	once	TRBV28	TRBJ1-1	10	ASSRWNTEAF
-	once	TRBV27	TRBJ2-7	13	ASSLAPTGSGEQY
TRBD1	-	TRBV28	TRBJ1-4	15	ASSSGDRVMTNEKLF
-	-	TRBV4-2	TRBJ2-5	11	ASSTPLQETQY
TRBD2	-	TRBV5-4	TRBJ2-5	15	ASSFRGRAALGETQY
-	-	TRBV6-5	TRBJ1-1	11	ASRKTVNTEAF